Below, one T cell receptor (beta chain) is given with its context. The data stem from a study of blood T cells in healthy people across ages. Study as a whole: The template switching approach captured approximately one barcoded beta molecule for every two T cells.

Alongside a J-beta primer mix, a sample-barcoded 5' primer served in a second PCR lasting roughly 7 to 12 cycles. Each CDR3 protein is one row after TCRdb ran MiXCR on the 5' RACE reads. The repertoire holds hundreds of thousands of distinct CDR3 sequences, with 55% to 70% as singletons. Trimming removed 4 bases from V and 8 bases from J; junction bases left unmatched: 5. The CDR3 spans 14 residues. Looked up from germline, CDR1 is SEHNR and CDR2 is FQNEAQ (reference sequence). The TCR comes from a man aged 25 to 40 in good health. The chain employs TRBV7-9 and TRBJ1-4; 9 bases are shared with TRBD1. The sequencing input was blood. The CDR3 nucleotides are TGTGCCAGCAGCTCGACAGGGGGAGAGGAAAAACTGTTTTTT. Translation gives CASSSTGGEEKLFF.